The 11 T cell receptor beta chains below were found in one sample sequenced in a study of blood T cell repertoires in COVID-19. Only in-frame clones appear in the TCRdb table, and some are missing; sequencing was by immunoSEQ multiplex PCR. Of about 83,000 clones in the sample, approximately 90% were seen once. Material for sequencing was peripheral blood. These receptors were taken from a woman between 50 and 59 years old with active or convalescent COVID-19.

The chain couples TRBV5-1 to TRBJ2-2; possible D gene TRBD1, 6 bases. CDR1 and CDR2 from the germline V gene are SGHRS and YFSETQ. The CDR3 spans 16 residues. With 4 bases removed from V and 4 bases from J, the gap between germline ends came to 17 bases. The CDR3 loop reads CASSGGRGRSTGELFF. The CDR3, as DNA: TGCGCCAGCAGCGGGGGCCGGGGCAGGAGCACCGGGGAGCTGTTTTTT. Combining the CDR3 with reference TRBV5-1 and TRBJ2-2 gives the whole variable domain KAGVTQTPRYLIKTRGQQVTLSCSPISGHRSVSWYQQTPGQGLQFLFEYFSETQRNKGNFPGRFSGRQFSNSRSEMNVSTLELGDSALYLCASSGGRGRSTGELFFGEGSRLTVL.

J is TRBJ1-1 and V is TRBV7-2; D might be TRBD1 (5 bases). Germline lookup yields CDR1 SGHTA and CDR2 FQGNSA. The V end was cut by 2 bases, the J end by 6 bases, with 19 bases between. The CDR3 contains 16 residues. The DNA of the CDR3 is TGTGCCAGCAGCTTAAGGGGTACCCTACTCACGGCTGAAGCTTTCTTT. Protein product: CASSLRGTLLTAEAFF.

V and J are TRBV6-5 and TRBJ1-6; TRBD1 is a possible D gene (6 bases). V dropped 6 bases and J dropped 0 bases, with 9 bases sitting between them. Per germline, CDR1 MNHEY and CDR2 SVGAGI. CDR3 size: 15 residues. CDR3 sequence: CASSLQGSYNSPLHF. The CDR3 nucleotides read TGTGCCAGCAGCCTACAGGGCTCCTATAATTCACCCCTCCACTTT.

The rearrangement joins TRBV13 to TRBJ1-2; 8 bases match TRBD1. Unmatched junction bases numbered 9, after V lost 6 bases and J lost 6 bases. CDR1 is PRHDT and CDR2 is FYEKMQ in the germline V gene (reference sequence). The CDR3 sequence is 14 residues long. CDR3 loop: CASRSQGDNNGYTF. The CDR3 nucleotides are TGTGCCAGCAGGTCACAGGGGGACAATAATGGCTACACCTTC.

CDR3 DNA: TGTGCCAGCAGCTTTATTCCGAGTAGCCGGAACACCGGGGAGCTGTTTTTT. Translation gives CASSFIPSSRNTGELFF. The chain joins TRBV7-3 to TRBJ2-2; D remains unclear. The V and J ends lost 3 bases and 1 base respectively, with 15 bases between them. The germline V gene encodes CDR1 SGHTA and CDR2 FQGTGA. This CDR3 is 17 amino acids long.

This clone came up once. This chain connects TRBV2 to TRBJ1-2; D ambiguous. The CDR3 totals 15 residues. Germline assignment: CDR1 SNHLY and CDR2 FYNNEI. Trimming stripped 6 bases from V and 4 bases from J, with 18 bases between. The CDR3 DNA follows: TGTGCCAGCAGCCTACCTTCAGACGGAGCCTATGGCTACACCTTC. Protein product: CASSLPSDGAYGYTF.

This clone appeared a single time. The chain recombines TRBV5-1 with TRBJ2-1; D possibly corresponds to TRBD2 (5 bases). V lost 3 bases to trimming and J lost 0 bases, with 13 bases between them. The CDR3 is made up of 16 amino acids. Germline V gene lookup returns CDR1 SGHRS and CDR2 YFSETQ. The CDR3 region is CASSYSSGSSYNEQFF. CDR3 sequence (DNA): TGCGCCAGCAGCTACTCTAGTGGGAGCTCCTACAATGAGCAGTTCTTC.

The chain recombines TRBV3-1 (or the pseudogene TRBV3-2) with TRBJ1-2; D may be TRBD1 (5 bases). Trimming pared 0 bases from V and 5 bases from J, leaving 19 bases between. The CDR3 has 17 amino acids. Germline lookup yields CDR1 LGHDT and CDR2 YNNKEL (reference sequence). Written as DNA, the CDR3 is TGTGCCAGCAGCCAAGATCGGGGGGATTGGGGCCCTTATGGCTACACCTTC. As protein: CASSQDRGDWGPYGYTF.

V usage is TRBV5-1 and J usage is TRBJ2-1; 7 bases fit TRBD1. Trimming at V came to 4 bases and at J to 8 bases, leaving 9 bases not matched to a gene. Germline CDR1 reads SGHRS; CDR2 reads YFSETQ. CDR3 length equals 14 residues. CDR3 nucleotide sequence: TGCGCCAGCAGCCTACTAGGGGGCCGGGATGAGCAGTTCTTC. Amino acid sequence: CASSLLGGRDEQFF.

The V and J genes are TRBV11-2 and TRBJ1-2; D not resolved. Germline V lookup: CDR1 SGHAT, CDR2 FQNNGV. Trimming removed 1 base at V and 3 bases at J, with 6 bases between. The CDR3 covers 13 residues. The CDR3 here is CASSLGGHYGYTF. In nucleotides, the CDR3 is TGTGCCAGCAGCTTAGGCGGCCACTATGGCTACACCTTC.

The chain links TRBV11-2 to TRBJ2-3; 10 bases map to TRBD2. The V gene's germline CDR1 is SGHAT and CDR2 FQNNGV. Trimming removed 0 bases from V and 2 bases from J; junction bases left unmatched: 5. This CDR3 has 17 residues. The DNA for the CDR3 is TGTGCCAGCAGCTTAGAAATCCTAGCGGGGGTCACAGATACGCAGTATTTT. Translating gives CASSLEILAGVTDTQYF.